The TCR beta chain described here comes from a study of PD-1 blockade in classical Hodgkin lymphoma (dated by TCRdb to the early 2020s). For context, the study as a whole: Nivolumab dosing was 3 mg/kg intravenously every 2 weeks, continuing until either disease progression or unacceptable toxicity. To define a peripheral blood immune signature of response to PD-1 blockade in classical Hodgkin lymphoma, the study combined TCR beta sequencing with CyTOF. Overall results and qualifications from the work: Patients starting nivolumab less than 1 year after ASCT had lower diversity and were excluded from later analyses to avoid confounding by immune reconstitution. By C4D1, a significant rise was seen in CD4+ TCR diversity but not in CD8+ TCR diversity (p=0.0027 vs p=0.16), and the rise was most apparent among complete responders (p=0.02). Among trial patients, those achieving complete response had baseline diversity similar to that of newly diagnosed patients, while diversity was significantly lower in partial responders and progressors. The study covered only a single clinical trial cohort, and the causes of the repertoire differences, possibly disease activity or prior therapy, were still not defined. Baseline TCR diversity was reported to be lower in newly diagnosed patients than in healthy donors, and even lower in relapsed/refractory patients.

V loses 0 bases at its end and J loses 4 bases; junction bases beyond the gene matches: 10. Reading from cysteine to phenylalanine, the CDR3 counts 17 amino acids. The kept DNA is CDR3 alone, 51 bases in frame from the first base. According to the germline V gene (reference sequence), CDR1 reads MNHEY and CDR2 reads SMNVEV. The meaning of the sample's time point label: cycle 1 day 1 (C1D1), immediately before nivolumab initiation. All trial patients had relapsed after autologous stem cell transplantation, with cohorts A, B and C differing in prior brentuximab vedotin exposure. CD4+ T cells were purified from thawed PBMCs by magnetic negative selection with a Miltenyi CD4+ T cell isolation kit. A total of fewer than 70 patients with relapsed/refractory classical Hodgkin lymphoma made up the trial cohort, and each patient's best overall response was complete response, partial response or progressive disease. Single-agent nivolumab was administered to trial patients in the multi-cohort phase II CheckMate 205 trial. An independent review committee assessed best overall response by applying the 2007 International Working Group response criteria. Trial PBMCs were obtained immediately prior to nivolumab initiation (C1D1) and on therapy at cycle 2 day 1 and cycle 4 day 1. Peripheral blood was collected in 8 mL Vacutainer Cell Preparation Tubes, from which PBMCs were isolated by centrifugation and then cryopreserved. Purified CD4+ and CD8+ fractions were prepared only for cases with an additional available PBMC sample. Magnetically labelled cells were removed on LS columns in a quadroMACS separator, and the flow-through was collected as the purified fraction.

Genomic DNA was isolated using the Qiagen DNeasy kit from unsorted PBMCs as well as from negatively selected CD4+ and CD8+ fractions. TCR beta CDR3 regions were amplified by immunoSEQ multiplex PCR using primers annealing to V and J segments. A synthetic immune receptor repertoire was used to minimize amplification bias, and any residual bias was removed computationally once sequencing was done. Under the source paper's analysis protocol: Repertoire diversity was quantified as the Shannon entropy index using custom Python scripts. The unsorted, CD4+ and CD8+ repertoires were each analyzed separately, with the exception of combined analyses, where CD4+ and CD8+ sequences were merged in silico. A clone was considered expanded if an increase in frequency of at least 2-fold after treatment relative to C1D1 was found, and a pseudocount of 0.5 was applied to clones undetected at baseline. Clones with 0 or 1 copy at C1D1 were defined as singleton clones, while clones with 2 or more copies were defined as non-singleton clones. By matching protein sequences in sorted samples from the same patient, clones expanded in unsorted samples were annotated as CD4+, CD8+ or unknown. Wilcoxon tests were applied to paired samples to test diversity changes from C1D1 to C4D1. Held by TCRdb, this immuneACCESS table contains in-frame sequences only and omits some clones. Under half of the omission traces to an unresolved V gene where checked; the cause of the rest is unknown. V and J calls and clone size are as listed in that table; D and trimming were resolved from the DNA. Recorded for this sample are roughly 25,000 clones; less than 90% of them occurred a single time. The top ten clonotypes cover under 2% of the sample.

Turning to this clone: No cognate antigen has been identified for it. Base qualities are not at hand, and no much larger clone is one base apart.

The rearranged chain carries TRBV27 and TRBJ2-5, and 8 junction bases match TRBD1. Specimen: CD4+ T cells from blood, collected at baseline. The clonotype was recovered from a human donor with classical Hodgkin lymphoma. The CDR3 region: CASSLSMQGASLETQYF. In nucleotides, the sequence is TGTGCCAGCAGTTTATCCATGCAGGGGGCCTCCCTAGAGACCCAGTACTTC.